One and the same sample provided the 21 T cell receptor beta chains below, sequenced in a study of control samples from healthy donors and cancer patients. Data came from immunoSEQ multiplex PCR; TCRdb stores just in-frame clones and leaves some out. The sample lists 75,000 to 95,000 clones, roughly 84% occurring once. Sequencing used PBMCs. The receptors here all came from a man between 65 and 85 years old with lung cancer.

This rearrangement joins TRBV12-3 or TRBV12-4 to TRBJ1-1; no reliable D call. V was pared by 2 bases and J by 0 bases, with 4 bases between. The length of the CDR3 is 13 residues. In DNA form, the CDR3 reads TGTGCCAGCAGTTTAATGATGAACACTGAAGCTTTCTTT. Its translation: CASSLMMNTEAFF.

The V gene is TRBV4-1, the J gene TRBJ1-4; TRBD1 might be the D (5 bases). Trimming took 0 bases from V and 4 from J, leaving 15 bases between them. CDR3 size: 17 residues. The germline CDR1 and CDR2 sequences are MGHRA and YSYEKL. The CDR3 region is CASSQDRDLSLNEKLFF. The CDR3 nucleotides read TGCGCCAGCAGCCAAGATAGGGACCTTTCTCTTAATGAAAAACTGTTTTTT.

The chain links TRBV3-1 (or the pseudogene TRBV3-2) to TRBJ2-7, with a possible D match to TRBD1 (6 bases). CDR3 size: 13 residues. Germline CDR1 and CDR2: LGHDT and YNNKEL (reference sequence). Trimming took off 6 bases at V and 3 bases at J, with 12 bases between the two ends. The CDR3 reads CASRRTDRYEQYF. The CDR3 coding sequence is TGTGCCAGCAGACGGACAGACCGCTACGAGCAGTACTTC.

Regarding this clone: Other DNA sequences in the sample encode the same CDR3. The V call is TRBV7-2, the J call TRBJ2-7; D is ambiguous. Germline assignment: CDR1 SGHTA and CDR2 FQGNSA. The CDR3 has 14 residues. V gave up 4 bases and J gave up 0 bases, with 10 bases separating them. CDR3 coding DNA: TGTGCCAGCAGCTCCAACAGAGCCTCCTACGAGCAGTACTTC. This encodes CASSSNRASYEQYF.

The rearrangement joins TRBV27 to TRBJ1-2; D gene uncertain. V lost 6 bases, J lost 11 bases, and 13 bases lay in between. Germline CDR1 is MNHEY and CDR2 is SMNVEV (reference sequence). The CDR3 length is 11 residues. The CDR3 bases are TGTGCCAGCAGGCAGCTAGGACGGTACACCTTC. It encodes CASRQLGRYTF.

J is TRBJ1-2 and V is TRBV12-5; D unresolved. This CDR3 comprises 11 residues. V was pared by 4 bases and J by 8 bases, with 8 bases between. The germline V gene has CDR1 LGHNT and CDR2 FRNRAP. The CDR3 bases are TGTGCTAGTGGTTCGTGGGGAGGCTACACCTTC. This translates into CASGSWGGYTF.

The J gene is TRBJ2-7, the V gene TRBV6-5; 8 positions match TRBD1. This CDR3 is 13 amino acids long. Germline loops: CDR1 MNHEY, CDR2 SVGAGI. Trimming took 6 bases from V and 4 from J; bases not matched to a gene: 5. For the CDR3, the DNA is TGTGCCAGCAGCCAGGGGGCGCAGTACGAGCAGTACTTC. It specifies CASSQGAQYEQYF.

This chain joins TRBV7-2 and TRBJ2-5; 9 bases fit TRBD2. CDR3 length: 14 residues. Germline-derived CDR1 and CDR2 are SGHTA and FQGNSA. After removal of 4 bases from V and 6 bases from J, the junction contained 6 bases not matched to a gene. CDR3 coding DNA: TGTGCCAGCAGCTCAGCGGGGGGACTCAAGACCCAGTACTTC. This sequence encodes CASSSAGGLKTQYF.

The chain joins TRBV19 to TRBJ1-2; 8 nucleotides align to TRBD1. CDR3 size: 17 residues. V was clipped by 1 base and J by 7 bases; unmatched bases: 14. Germline V gene sequence: CDR1 LNHDA, CDR2 SQIVND (reference sequence). This CDR3 is CASSIASTGSGGAGYTF. The DNA of the CDR3 is TGTGCCAGTAGTATAGCGTCGACCGGCTCAGGGGGCGCTGGCTACACCTTC.

As DNA, the CDR3 is TGCGCCAGCAGCTTGGCCCTCGGCCGGGGACATGAGCAGTTCTTC. As protein: CASSLALGRGHEQFF. J is TRBJ2-1 and V is TRBV5-1, with D perhaps TRBD1 or TRBD2 (5 bases each). V gave up 0 bases and J gave up 8 bases, with 15 bases separating them. Germline lookup yields CDR1 SGHRS and CDR2 YFSETQ. CDR3 length: 15 residues.

The V gene is TRBV15, the J gene TRBJ1-2; 8 positions match TRBD1. CDR3 length: 14 residues. Germline assignment: CDR1 LNHNV and CDR2 YYDKDF (reference sequence). J gave up 7 bases and V 3 bases, and 7 bases lay outside the gene matches. CDR3 region: CATSRGQAPVGYTF. CDR3 nucleotide sequence: TGTGCCACCAGCAGGGGACAGGCGCCGGTTGGCTACACCTTC.

CDR3 sequence: CATSDIGTGGNEQFF. CDR3 coding DNA: TGTGCCACCAGTGATATTGGGACAGGGGGTAATGAGCAGTTCTTC. This chain uses TRBV24-1 with TRBJ2-1; TRBD1 matches at 11 bases. V shed 3 bases, J shed 7 bases, and the junction held 4 bases outside the gene matches. The CDR3 is made up of 15 amino acids. Looked up from germline, CDR1 is KGHDR and CDR2 is SFDVKD.

The chain has TRBV4-1 and TRBJ2-3; D unresolved. Trimming removed 2 bases from V and 6 bases from J, with 15 bases in between. Per germline, CDR1 MGHRA and CDR2 YSYEKL. The CDR3 loop spans 15 amino acids. CDR3 coding DNA: TGCGCCAGCAGCCAAAGATCTGGGCTTCGGGATACGCAGTATTTT. It translates to CASSQRSGLRDTQYF.

This sequence joins TRBV3-1 (or the pseudogene TRBV3-2) and TRBJ2-1; the D is unclear. CDR3 length: 12 residues. Trimming cost V 5 bases and J 9 bases, with 11 bases left between them. CDR1 is LGHDT, CDR2 YNNKEL, per germline (reference sequence). CDR3 DNA: TGTGCCAGCAGCTGGAAAGGCCTTGAGCAGTTCTTC. Its translation: CASSWKGLEQFF.

The chain couples TRBV19 to TRBJ2-2, with D unresolved. The length of the CDR3 is 12 residues. Trimming pared 5 bases from V and 5 bases from J, leaving 6 bases between. The germline V gene has CDR1 LNHDA and CDR2 SQIVND (reference sequence). DNA of the CDR3: TGTGCCAGTAGTCAGTTAACCGGGGAGCTGTTTTTT. It encodes CASSQLTGELFF.

The gene calls are TRBV19 and TRBJ2-3; the D gene could be TRBD1 or TRBD2 (5 bases each). Germline CDR1 reads LNHDA; CDR2 reads SQIVND (reference sequence). V was cut by 4 bases and J by 0 bases, with 11 bases left in between. This CDR3 spans 15 amino acids. The CDR3 DNA follows: TGTGCCAGTAGTACGGGGCGGATTAGCACAGATACGCAGTATTTT. The encoded protein is CASSTGRISTDTQYF.

The chain carries TRBV5-1 and TRBJ2-2; D is possibly TRBD2 (6 bases). The CDR3 totals 17 residues. V was shortened by 2 bases and J by 8 bases, with 22 bases between the two germline ends. Looked up from germline, CDR1 is SGHRS and CDR2 is YFSETQ. The CDR3 coding sequence is TGCGCCAGCAGCTTAAGAAGTCGTGGACTACAGGTGGGGGAGCTGTTTTTT. This encodes CASSLRSRGLQVGELFF.

This clone was detected only once. The chain couples TRBV27 to TRBJ2-3, with TRBD1 matching 7 bases. The J segment lost 0 bases and the V segment lost 5 bases, leaving 8 bases of the junction unmatched. The germline V gene encodes CDR1 MNHEY and CDR2 SMNVEV (reference sequence). CDR3 size: 16 residues. CDR3 amino acids: CASSVLLTGSTDTQYF. The CDR3 DNA sequence: TGTGCCAGCAGTGTATTATTGACAGGGAGCACAGATACGCAGTATTTT.

V is TRBV7-3 and J is TRBJ2-7, with unresolved D. CDR3 length: 13 amino acids. Trimming stripped 2 bases from V and 0 bases from J, with 5 bases between. The germline gives CDR1 SGHTA, CDR2 FQGTGA. The CDR3 bases are TGTGCCAGCAGCTTAGGGGACTCCTACGAGCAGTACTTC. Translating it yields CASSLGDSYEQYF.

The chain is built from TRBV19 and TRBJ1-1; D is undetermined. Germline CDR1 LNHDA, CDR2 SQIVND (reference sequence). V dropped 1 base and J dropped 0 bases, with 12 bases sitting between them. The CDR3 has 16 residues. The DNA of the CDR3 is TGTGCCAGTAGTATAGGTAGGCAGATCTTGAACACTGAAGCTTTCTTT. It codes for CASSIGRQILNTEAFF.

V is TRBV18 and J is TRBJ1-2; TRBD1 aligns across 8 bases. Per germline, CDR1 KGHSH and CDR2 LQKENI. CDR3 length: 16 residues. V gave up 5 bases and J gave up 0 bases; unmatched junction bases: 8. As DNA, the CDR3 is TGTGCCAGCTCAACGGACAGGGTCGCGGCTAACTATGGCTACACCTTC. Protein sequence: CASSTDRVAANYGYTF. Using reference TRBV18 and TRBJ1-2 for the parts outside the CDR3, the full variable domain is NAGVMQNPRHLVRRRGQEARLRCSPMKGHSHVYWYRQLPEEGLKFMVYLQKENIIDESGMPKERFSAEFPKEGPSILRIQQVVRGDSAAYFCASSTDRVAANYGYTFGSGTRLTVV.